What follows are 18 T cell receptor beta chains derived from one specimen sequenced in a study of siplizumab effects on memory and regulatory T cells. This table comes from immunoSEQ multiplex PCR, and its TCRdb copy is limited to in-frame clones, with some not included. The table records about 27,000 clones, more than 65% of them present only once. The material sequenced was memory CD4+ T cells sorted from blood. The receptor source for this set is a human donor in good health.

J is TRBJ1-4 and V is TRBV9; 7 bases line up with TRBD1. V dropped 2 bases and J dropped 4; count of bases not matched to a gene: 2. The CDR3 loop spans 14 amino acids. The germline gives CDR1 SGDLS, CDR2 YYNGEE. CDR3 protein: CASSVSGGNEKLFF. As DNA, the CDR3 is TGTGCCAGCAGCGTTTCAGGGGGTAATGAAAAACTGTTTTTT.

This chain connects TRBV7-2 to TRBJ2-7; D is undetermined. The CDR3 covers 10 residues. Germline CDR1 is SGHTA and CDR2 is FQGNSA. With 9 bases removed from V and 1 base from J, the gap between germline ends came to 4 bases. The DNA of the CDR3 is TGTGCCAGTGGTTCCTACGAGCAGTACTTC. It specifies CASGSYEQYF.

The rearrangement links TRBV4-3 to TRBJ1-2; the D is unclear. Between the trimmed V and J ends, which lost 1 base and 4 bases, there was a span of 10 bases. The germline gives CDR1 LGHNA, CDR2 YSLEER. This CDR3 spans 14 amino acids. CDR3 loop: CASSQGVGPYGYTF. The CDR3 nucleotides are TGCGCCAGCAGCCAAGGGGTCGGACCCTATGGCTACACCTTC.

V gene TRBV4-1 combines with J gene TRBJ1-4; tentative D call: TRBD1 (6 bases). This CDR3 has 13 residues. The germline gives CDR1 MGHRA, CDR2 YSYEKL. Between the trimmed V and J ends, which lost 1 base and 11 bases, there was a span of 11 bases. The CDR3 loop is CASSQGDTRKLFF. The CDR3 nucleotides read TGCGCCAGCAGCCAAGGGGACACGCGGAAACTGTTTTTT.

V and J are TRBV4-2 and TRBJ2-5, with D perhaps TRBD1 (6 bases). Germline CDR1 is LGHNA and CDR2 is YNFKEQ. V was trimmed by 5 bases and J by 5 bases, leaving 18 bases between them. The CDR3 length is 15 residues. CDR3 loop: CASSSKGEALETQYF. The DNA for the CDR3 is TGTGCCAGCAGCTCAAAGGGGGAAGCGTTGGAGACCCAGTACTTC.

This CDR3 is CASRIPWGNSPLHF. CDR3 sequence (DNA): TGTGCCAGCAGGATTCCCTGGGGGAATTCACCCCTCCACTTT. This chain uses TRBV27 with TRBJ1-6; D is possibly TRBD1 (5 bases). CDR1 MNHEY and CDR2 SMNVEV come from the germline V gene (reference sequence). The CDR3 is 14 residues long. Trimming took 6 bases from V and 7 from J, leaving 13 bases between them.

The chain couples TRBV7-2 to TRBJ1-1, with TRBD1 identical over 8 bases. The J segment lost 3 bases and the V segment lost 3 bases, leaving 6 bases of the junction unmatched. Germline CDR1 and CDR2: SGHTA and FQGNSA. CDR3 length: 15 amino acids. The CDR3 loop reads CASSLDRDADTEAFF. The CDR3 region has the DNA TGTGCCAGCAGCTTGGACAGGGATGCGGACACTGAAGCTTTCTTT.

This rearrangement joins TRBV6-1 to TRBJ1-5; D might be TRBD1 (6 bases). Germline V gene sequence: CDR1 MNHNS, CDR2 SASEGT. The CDR3 runs to 13 residues. V gave up 6 bases and J gave up 5 bases, with 11 bases separating them. The CDR3 coding sequence is TGTGCCAGCAGCGGACAGAATTATCAGCCCCAGCATTTT. The encoded protein is CASSGQNYQPQHF.

CDR3 in amino acids: CASRSPGQGSDTQYF. CDR3 DNA sequence: TGTGCCAGCCGCTCCCCCGGACAGGGGTCAGATACGCAGTATTTT. The V call is TRBV19, the J call TRBJ2-3; 9 bases agree with TRBD1. Germline V lookup: CDR1 LNHDA, CDR2 SQIVND (reference sequence). J lost 4 bases, V lost 9 bases, and 11 bases had no gene match. The CDR3 runs 15 residues.

The chain uses TRBV7-6 and TRBJ1-1; D gene unclear. Trimming shortened V by 5 bases and J by 1 base, and 14 bases separated the two germline ends. The CDR3 is 15 amino acids. Germline V CDR1 and CDR2: SGHVS, FNYEAQ. The CDR3 protein is CASSPTIYRNTEAFF. CDR3 coding DNA: TGTGCCAGCAGCCCTACCATCTACCGGAACACTGAAGCTTTCTTT. The full variable domain, in which reference TRBV7-6 and TRBJ1-1 provide the parts outside the CDR3, is GAGVSQSPRYKVTKRGQDVALRCDPISGHVSLYWYRQALGQGPEFLTYFNYEAQQDKSGLPNDRFSAERPEGSISTLTIQRTEQRDSAMYRCASSPTIYRNTEAFFGQGTRLTVV.

This rearrangement joins TRBV28 to TRBJ1-3; D gene unclear. Between the trimmed V and J ends, which lost 7 bases and 7 bases, there was a span of 11 bases. The CDR3 covers 12 residues. Germline CDR1 MDHEN, CDR2 SYDVKM. CDR3 DNA sequence: TGTGCCAGCAACACCCCCGGCAACACCATATATTTT. Translating it yields CASNTPGNTIYF.

The V and J genes are TRBV7-2 and TRBJ2-1, with TRBD2 matching 10 bases. Trimming took 8 bases from V and 4 from J; bases not matched to a gene: 8. The CDR3 has 15 residues. Per germline, CDR1 SGHTA and CDR2 FQGNSA. The CDR3 DNA sequence: TGTGCCAGCGCTACACTAGCGGGATTATACAATGAGCAGTTCTTC. It codes for CASATLAGLYNEQFF.

This clone occurred once. The rearrangement links TRBV5-1 to TRBJ2-2; TRBD1 matches 10 bases. This CDR3 comprises 18 residues. Germline CDR1 and CDR2: SGHRS and YFSETQ. V lost 4 bases and J lost 1; bases outside the gene matches: 10. The chain's CDR3 is CASSQNPTGGVNTGELFF. CDR3 nucleotides: TGCGCCAGCAGCCAAAACCCGACAGGGGGCGTGAACACCGGGGAGCTGTTTTTT.

The chain uses TRBV19 and TRBJ1-1, with a possible D match to TRBD1 (6 bases). From germline, CDR1 is LNHDA and CDR2 SQIVND (reference sequence). This CDR3 contains 16 residues. Trimming pared 5 bases from V and 0 bases from J, leaving 16 bases between. The CDR3 nucleotides read TGTGCCAGTAGTCCACGGACAGAGAAACTGAACACTGAAGCTTTCTTT. As protein: CASSPRTEKLNTEAFF.

The chain couples TRBV6-4 to TRBJ2-2; D gene ambiguous. The CDR3 spans 15 residues. Looked up from germline, CDR1 is MRHNA and CDR2 is SNTAGT. The germline V and J ends were trimmed by 0 bases and 2 bases, with 7 bases remaining between them. CDR3 sequence reads: CASSDSSRNTGELFF. DNA for the CDR3: TGTGCCAGCAGTGACTCGTCGCGAAACACCGGGGAGCTGTTTTTT.

The chain couples TRBV28 to TRBJ1-1; TRBD1 might be the D (5 bases). V lost 6 bases, J lost 3 bases, and 17 bases lay in between. Germline CDR1 is MDHEN and CDR2 is SYDVKM. The CDR3 loop spans 15 amino acids. Here the CDR3 DNA reads TGTGCCAGCAGCCATATCGGGGCCCGGGACACTGAAGCTTTCTTT. It is translated as CASSHIGARDTEAFF.

This rearrangement joins TRBV28 to TRBJ2-3; a possible D gene is TRBD2 (5 bases). The CDR3 is 16 residues long. Germline CDR1 reads MDHEN; CDR2 reads SYDVKM. Deletions cut 6 bases from V and 1 base from J, with 17 bases between. The CDR3 DNA sequence: TGTGCCAGCAGCGGCCCACTAGGCAAGCGCACAGATACGCAGTATTTT. Its protein product is CASSGPLGKRTDTQYF.

The CDR3 sequence: CASSNSGADTQYF. Here the CDR3 DNA reads TGTGCCAGTAGTAACTCAGGGGCAGATACGCAGTATTTT. The chain uses TRBV19 and TRBJ2-3, with a possible D match to TRBD1 (6 bases). Trimming took 4 bases from V and 4 from J, leaving 9 bases between them. Germline V CDR1 and CDR2: LNHDA, SQIVND (reference sequence). This CDR3 is 13 amino acids long.